The TCR beta chain described here comes from a study of prognosis after radiotherapy for stage I lung cancer. Across the study: Of the enrolled patients, some 14 had newly diagnosed primary stage I lung tumors, while roughly 5 had oligometastatic NSCLC following surgical resection of the primary tumor.

Details on this clonotype: The antigen remains undetermined.

With two-round multiplex PCR, TCR beta CDR3 sequences were amplified from genomic DNA. Primers specific to each TRBV and TRBJ gene were used in first-round PCR. TCRdb re-called the multiplex PCR reads with MiXCR, one entry per CDR3 protein. The table has around 18,000 distinct CDR3 sequences, 29% seen once; the top ten hold approximately 32%. Germline V gene sequence: CDR1 SGHVS, CDR2 FQNEAQ. CDR3 length: 16 amino acids. V was clipped by 1 base and J by 6 bases, with 15 bases between them. General study findings and limits: TRBV and TRBJ gene usage reportedly differed between patients with and without metastases.

Specimen: PBMCs, collected before or after stereotactic body radiation therapy (not recorded which). This TCR derives from a donor aged 50 or older with non-small cell lung cancer. J is TRBJ2-2 and V is TRBV7-8; no definite D call. In nucleotides, the CDR3 is TGTGCCAGCAGCTTAGGGTACAGTGTTGGTTCCGGGGAGCTGTTTTTT. This codes for CASSLGYSVGSGELFF.